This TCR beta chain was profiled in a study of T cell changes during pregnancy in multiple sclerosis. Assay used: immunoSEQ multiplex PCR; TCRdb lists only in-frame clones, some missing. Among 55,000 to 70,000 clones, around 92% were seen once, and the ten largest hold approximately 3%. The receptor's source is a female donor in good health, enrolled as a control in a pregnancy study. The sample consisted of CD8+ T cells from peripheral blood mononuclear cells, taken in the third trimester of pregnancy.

CDR3 DNA sequence: TGTGCCAGCAGTTACTCGAGTTGGTCGCCTGAAGCTTTCTTT. It translates to CASSYSSWSPEAFF. The chain employs TRBV6-5 and TRBJ1-1; no clear D. Trimming took 0 bases from V and 6 from J, leaving 11 bases between them. Germline loops: CDR1 MNHEY, CDR2 SVGAGI. The CDR3 has 14 residues.